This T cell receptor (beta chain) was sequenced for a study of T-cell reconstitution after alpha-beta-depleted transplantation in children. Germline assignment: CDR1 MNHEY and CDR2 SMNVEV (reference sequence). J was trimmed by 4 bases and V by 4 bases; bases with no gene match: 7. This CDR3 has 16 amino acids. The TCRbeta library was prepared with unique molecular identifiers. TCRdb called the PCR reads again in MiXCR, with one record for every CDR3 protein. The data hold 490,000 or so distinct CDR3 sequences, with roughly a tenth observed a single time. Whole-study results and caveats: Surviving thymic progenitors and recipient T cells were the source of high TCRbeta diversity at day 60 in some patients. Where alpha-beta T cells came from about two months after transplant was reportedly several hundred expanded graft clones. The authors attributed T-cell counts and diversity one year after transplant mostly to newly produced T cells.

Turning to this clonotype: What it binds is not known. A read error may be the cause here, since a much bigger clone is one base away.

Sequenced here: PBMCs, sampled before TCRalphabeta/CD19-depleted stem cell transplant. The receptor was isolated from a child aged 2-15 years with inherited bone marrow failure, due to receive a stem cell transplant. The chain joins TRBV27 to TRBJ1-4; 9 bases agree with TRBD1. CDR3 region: CASSWTGVSFNEKLFF. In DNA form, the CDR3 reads TGTGCCAGCAGTTGGACAGGGGTTTCATTTAATGAAAAACTGTTTTTT.